This record looks at one T cell receptor beta chain sequence and its context. What it recognizes is unknown. These data are taken from a study of cytomegalovirus exposure and HLA in healthy donors. Study-level findings and limits: Clusters of TCRs from the first cohort tended to co-occur in the 120 or so validation repertoires (as a later analysis found).

The donors were in the approximately 120-subject validation cohort, distinct from the roughly 600-subject first cohort. Sequencing used immunoSEQ multiplex PCR; TCRdb keeps in-frame clones, though not all of them. The sample yields approximately 58,000 clones, roughly 94% seen once. The CDR3 is 13 residues long. Between the trimmed V and J ends, which lost 2 bases and 3 bases, there was a span of 8 bases. From germline, CDR1 is MNHEY and CDR2 SVGAGI. The V and J genes are TRBV6-5 and TRBJ2-7; D is undetermined. The source material was PBMCs. The clonotype originates from a woman aged 18 to 35 in good health and CMV-seropositive. The CDR3 DNA follows: TGTGCCAGCAGTTACGGGCAGAACTACGAGCAGTACTTC. Amino acid sequence: CASSYGQNYEQYF.